The 20 T cell receptor beta chains presented below share a single source sample, sequenced in a study of T cell clonality in common variable immunodeficiency. Study conclusions and caveats: Reportedly, TCR beta sequences from common variable immunodeficiency showed fewer deletions and N-nucleotide insertions.

The method was immunoSEQ multiplex PCR; TCRdb's version includes in-frame clones alone and lacks a portion of them. In total the sample includes roughly 40,000 clones, none of them seen once. Their target antigens are unknown. Sequencing used peripheral blood mononuclear cells. These receptors came from a human donor with common variable immunodeficiency.

This clone was detected a few times. The DNA ends 3 residues before the CDR3 does, and the rest of the CDR3 is filled in from the germline J gene. V is TRBV7-2 and J is TRBJ2-3; a weak D match, TRBD1 (6 bases). In germline, CDR1 is SGHTA, CDR2 FQGNSA. Between the trimmed V and J ends, which lost 1 base and 6 bases, there was a span of 8 bases. This CDR3 is built from 13 residues. This CDR3 reads CASSLDRADTQYF. CDR3 bases read: TGTGCCAGCAGCTTAGACAGGGCGGATACG.

This clone was observed a few times. The read falls 3 residues short of the CDR3 end, and the missing part is taken from the germline J gene. This chain uses TRBV10-1 with TRBJ2-7; TRBD2 aligns across 9 bases. The junction had 2 bases not matched to a gene; V was cut back by 4 bases and J by 1 base. Per the germline V gene, CDR1 is WNHNN and CDR2 is SYGVQD (reference sequence). This CDR3 region has 14 residues. The CDR3 bases that were read are TGCGCCAGCAGTGGTCTAGCGGGATCCTACGAG. This translates into CASSGLAGSYE. The entire CDR3 protein is CASSGLAGSYEQYF.

The table lists this clone with many counts. The read is 3 residues too short to cover the CDR3 end, so that end is filled in from the germline J gene. The chain couples TRBV20-1 to TRBJ1-4, with a possible D match to TRBD1 (6 bases). Per germline, CDR1 DFQATT and CDR2 SNEGSKA (reference sequence). Trimming left V 0 bases short and J 2 bases short, with 16 bases between. The CDR3 sequence is 17 residues long. The covered CDR3 bases are TGCAGTGCTAGAGATCTTACAGGGAGACGGACTAATGAAAAA. Protein: CSARDLTGRRTNEK. The whole CDR3 protein is CSARDLTGRRTNEKLFF.

This clone appeared a few times. The CDR3 extends 3 residues past the end of the read, so its final part is completed from the germline J gene. The chain carries TRBV5-5 and TRBJ2-7; 7 bases agree with TRBD1. CDR3 length: 14 residues. CDR1 SGHKS and CDR2 YYEKEE come from the germline V gene (reference sequence). The trim removed 4 bases at V and 2 bases at J, leaving 6 bases unmatched. The covered CDR3 bases are TGTGCCAGCAGCCTGACAGGGACCACCTACGAG. It specifies CASSLTGTTYE. The whole CDR3 region reads CASSLTGTTYEQYF.

On this clone: The read halts 3 residues ahead of the CDR3 end, with the missing end drawn from the germline J gene. The chain combines TRBV18 with TRBJ2-2; weak D call: TRBD2 (5 bases). V was trimmed by 2 bases and J by 6 bases, leaving 19 bases between them. CDR1 is KGHSH and CDR2 is LQKENI in the germline V gene. This CDR3 spans 17 amino acids. CDR3 DNA (partial): TGTGCCAGCTCACCAGTGGGCGATCTCCTAGCCCCCGGGGAG. It translates to CASSPVGDLLAPGE. From start to end, the CDR3 is CASSPVGDLLAPGELFF.

This clone was detected many times. The read terminates 3 residues before the CDR3 end, so the remaining end is supplied by the germline J gene. The V and J genes are TRBV30 and TRBJ1-4, with D possibly being TRBD1 (5 bases). Looked up from germline, CDR1 is GTSNPN and CDR2 is SVGIG (reference sequence). CDR3 size: 13 residues. CDR3 in amino acids: CAWSVGGEGRLFF. The sequenced part of the CDR3 DNA is TGTGCCTGGAGTGTGGGAGGGGAAGGGAGA.

This clone was recorded many times. The CDR3 is cut off 3 residues early in the read; its end comes from the germline J gene. The V and J genes are TRBV29-1 and TRBJ2-1; 9 bases are a match to TRBD2. Losses at the gene ends were 2 bases for V and 2 bases for J; bases not matched to a gene: 13. Germline V CDR1 and CDR2: SQVTM, ANQGSEA. This CDR3 has 18 amino acids. The CDR3 sequence is CSVEKWGRLAETYNEQFF. Partial CDR3 DNA: TGCAGCGTTGAAAAGTGGGGAAGACTAGCGGAGACCTACAATGAG.

As concerns this clone: The sequence runs out 3 residues before the end of the CDR3; the remainder is reconstructed from the germline J gene. The chain joins TRBV20-1 to TRBJ2-7, with 9 bases matching TRBD1. Germline values: CDR1 DFQATT, CDR2 SNEGSKA (reference sequence). This CDR3 is 13 amino acids long. The V gene end was trimmed by 4 bases and the J gene end by 2 bases; junction bases not matched to a gene: 3. The CDR3 bases that were read are TGCAGTGCTACGGGACAGGGAGCCTACGAG. The encoded protein is CSATGQGAYE. The complete CDR3 sequence is CSATGQGAYEQYF.

This clone was seen ten or more times. The read ends 3 residues before the CDR3 terminus; that terminus is restored from the germline J gene. This chain connects TRBV6-2 or TRBV6-3 to TRBJ1-2, with TRBD1 identical over 7 bases. Germline CDR1 reads MNHEY; CDR2 reads SVGEGT. The CDR3 runs to 13 residues. The ends lost 5 bases at V and 4 bases at J; junction bases unmatched: 4. CDR3 region: CASSATGIYGYTF. The DNA read from the CDR3 is TGTGCCAGCAGTGCGACAGGGATCTATGGC.

A note on this clone: The read terminates 3 residues before the CDR3 end, so the remaining end is supplied by the germline J gene. This chain connects TRBV30 to TRBJ2-3, with D maybe TRBD1 (6 bases). CDR1 and CDR2 from the germline V gene are GTSNPN and SVGIG (reference sequence). V was cut by 1 base and J by 2 bases, with 10 bases left in between. This CDR3 spans 14 amino acids. CDR3 bases read: TGTGCCTGGAGTGCCGGGACAACCACAGATACG. Protein product: CAWSAGTTTDT. The entire CDR3 protein reads CAWSAGTTTDTQYF.

This clone has at least ten counts. From the germline J gene comes the end of the CDR3, since the read stops 3 residues before it. The chain joins TRBV7-3 to TRBJ2-2, with 7 bases identical to TRBD2. Germline trimming cut 5 bases from V and 2 bases from J; bases unmatched to any gene: 11. The CDR3 totals 17 residues. The germline V gene has CDR1 SGHTA and CDR2 FQGTGA. Here the CDR3 reads CASSPVPLATNTGELFF. The CDR3 DNA, read in part, is TGTGCCAGCAGCCCAGTACCACTAGCGACCAACACCGGGGAG. The complete variable domain, with remaining parts taken from reference TRBV7-3 and TRBJ2-2, reads GAGVSQTPSNKVTEKGKYVELRCDPISGHTALYWYRQSLGQGPEFLIYFQGTGAADDSGLPNDRFFAVRPEGSVSTLKIQRTERGDSAVYLCASSPVPLATNTGELFFGEGSRLTVL.

This clone was seen at least ten times. The read finishes 3 residues shy of the CDR3 end, and the germline J gene is used to complete it. The chain carries TRBV29-1 and TRBJ1-2; 9 positions match TRBD1. CDR3 length equals 16 residues. Per the germline V gene, CDR1 is SQVTM and CDR2 is ANQGSEA. The junction had 14 bases not matched to a gene; V was cut back by 5 bases and J by 4 bases. The CDR3 protein is CSVSSQQGARSYGYTF. The CDR3 DNA, read in part, is TGCAGCGTTTCTTCTCAACAGGGGGCCCGAAGCTATGGC.

As regards this clone: The CDR3 end lies 3 residues beyond the end of the read and is filled in from the germline J gene. The gene calls are TRBV5-1 and TRBJ2-7; TRBD2 aligns across 8 bases. This CDR3 is built from 17 residues. The J segment lost 6 bases and the V segment lost 5 bases, leaving 19 bases of the junction unmatched. CDR1 is SGHRS and CDR2 is YFSETQ in the germline V gene. The CDR3: CASSPRQGIAGSGEQYF. Partial CDR3 DNA: TGCGCCAGCAGTCCCCGGCAGGGGATAGCGGGAAGTGGCGAG.

The covered CDR3 bases are TGTGCCAGTAGTATGGGGGACAGCTATTCACCC. It specifies CASSMGDSYSP. The full-length CDR3 reads as CASSMGDSYSPLHF. This rearrangement joins TRBV19 to TRBJ1-6; 7 nucleotides line up with TRBD1. The read comes to an end 3 residues before the CDR3 does, leaving the germline J gene to fill in the end. CDR3 length equals 14 residues. Germline assignment: CDR1 LNHDA and CDR2 SQIVND (reference sequence). V lost 3 bases to trimming and J lost 8 bases; unmatched junction nucleotides: 4.

This clone has more than one count but fewer than ten. The CDR3 goes on 3 residues after the read ends, and that part is filled in from the germline J gene. This chain uses TRBV7-9 with TRBJ2-3; 7 nucleotides line up with TRBD1. V lost 5 bases to trimming and J lost 2 bases; unmatched junction nucleotides: 4. This CDR3 region has 14 residues. Germline V gives CDR1 SEHNR, CDR2 FQNEAQ (reference sequence). The DNA read from the CDR3 is TGTGCCAGCAGCCCCGGACAGGCCACAGATACG. Translating it yields CASSPGQATDT. The full CDR3 is CASSPGQATDTQYF.

A note on this clone: The CDR3 end falls 3 residues outside the read, so it is completed with the germline J gene. This chain connects TRBV6-2 or TRBV6-3 to TRBJ2-7, with 7 bases aligning to TRBD2. Germline V CDR1 and CDR2: MNHEY, SVGEGT. The V and J ends lost 5 bases and 0 bases, in that order; junction bases with no gene match: 7. The CDR3 is 15 amino acids. Partial CDR3 DNA: TGTGCCAGCAGTCCCCGACTAGCCGGCTCCTACGAG. It encodes CASSPRLAGSYE. The whole CDR3 reads CASSPRLAGSYEQYF.

This clone was seen repeatedly, ten times or more. The missing CDR3 end, 3 residues past where the read stops, is filled in from the germline J gene. The chain uses TRBV20-1 and TRBJ2-2; D is unclear. The CDR3 loop spans 16 amino acids. Germline V gene lookup returns CDR1 DFQATT and CDR2 SNEGSKA (reference sequence). V lost 0 bases, J lost 1 base, and 12 bases lay in between. Partial CDR3 DNA: TGCAGTGCTAGAGATCTTAACAGACAGAACACCGGGGAG. Amino acids: CSARDLNRQNTGE. The CDR3 in its entirety is CSARDLNRQNTGELFF.

This clone was seen ten or more times. With the read ending 3 residues before the CDR3 end, the germline J gene is used to fill in that end. The chain combines TRBV5-6 with TRBJ2-5, with D uncertain. The CDR3 length is 13 residues. Trimming shortened V by 0 bases and J by 5 bases, and 8 bases separated the two germline ends. Per the germline V gene, CDR1 is SGHDT and CDR2 is YYEEEE. The CDR3 bases that were read are TGTGCCAGCAGCTTGGTAGCTGGGGAGACC. Translated: CASSLVAGET. The whole CDR3 sequence is CASSLVAGETQYF.

This clone was counted a few times. The CDR3 end falls 3 residues outside the read, so it is completed with the germline J gene. The chain carries TRBV7-3 and TRBJ2-2; D remains unclear. The germline V gene encodes CDR1 SGHTA and CDR2 FQGTGA. V lost 2 bases, J lost 0 bases, and 4 bases lay in between. The CDR3 spans 14 residues. The sequenced CDR3 bases are TGTGCCAGCAGCTTATATCCGAACACCGGGGAG. The encoded protein is CASSLYPNTGE. The entire CDR3 is CASSLYPNTGELFF.

A note on this clone: The read stops 3 residues short of the end of the CDR3; the missing end is completed from the germline J gene. V usage is TRBV6-1 and J usage is TRBJ2-3; 8 nucleotides align to TRBD1. This CDR3 is built from 14 residues. Per germline, CDR1 MNHNS and CDR2 SASEGT. The trim removed 2 bases at V and 5 bases at J, leaving 3 bases unmatched. CDR3: CASSEQGQGDTQYF. The part of the CDR3 DNA that was read is TGTGCCAGCAGTGAACAAGGACAGGGAGATACG.